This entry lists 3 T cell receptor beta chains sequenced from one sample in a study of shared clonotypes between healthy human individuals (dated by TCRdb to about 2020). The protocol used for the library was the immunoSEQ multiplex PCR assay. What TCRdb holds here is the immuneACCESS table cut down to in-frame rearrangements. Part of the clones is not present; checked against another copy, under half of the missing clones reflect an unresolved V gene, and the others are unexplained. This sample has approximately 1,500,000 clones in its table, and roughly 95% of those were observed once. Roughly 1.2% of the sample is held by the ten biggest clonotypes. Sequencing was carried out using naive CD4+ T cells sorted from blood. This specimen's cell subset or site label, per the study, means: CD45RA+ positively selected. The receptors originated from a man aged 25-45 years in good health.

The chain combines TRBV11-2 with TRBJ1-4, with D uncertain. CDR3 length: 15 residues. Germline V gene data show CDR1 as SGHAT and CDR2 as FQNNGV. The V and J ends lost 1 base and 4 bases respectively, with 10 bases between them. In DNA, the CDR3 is TGTGCCAGCAGCTTAGGAACCCGGGGTAATGAAAAACTGTTTTTT. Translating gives CASSLGTRGNEKLFF.

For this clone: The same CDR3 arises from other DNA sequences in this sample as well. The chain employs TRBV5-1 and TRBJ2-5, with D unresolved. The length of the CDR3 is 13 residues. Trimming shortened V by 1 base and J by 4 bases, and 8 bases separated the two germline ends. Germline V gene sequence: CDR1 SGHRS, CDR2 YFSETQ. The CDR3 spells CASSLRERETQYF. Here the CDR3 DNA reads TGCGCCAGCAGCTTGAGGGAACGAGAGACCCAGTACTTC.

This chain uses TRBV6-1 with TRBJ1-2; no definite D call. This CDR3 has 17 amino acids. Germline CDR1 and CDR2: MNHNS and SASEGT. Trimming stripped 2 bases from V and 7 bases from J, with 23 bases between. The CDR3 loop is CASSEIQWAGANLGYTF. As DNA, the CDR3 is TGTGCCAGCAGTGAAATTCAATGGGCGGGCGCGAACCTTGGCTACACCTTC.